The clone carrying this T cell receptor beta chain was seen a single time. The antigen remains unidentified. These data come from a study of graft-versus-host responses after intestinal transplantation. The CDR3 consists of 16 residues. V shed 0 bases and J shed 0 bases, with 10 bases lying between them. Germline V lookup: CDR1 SGHRS, CDR2 YFSETQ. Clones were sequenced by immunoSEQ multiplex PCR, and TCRdb holds only the in-frame ones, with some missing. This table holds just over 85,000 clones, less than 95% found once. The chain employs TRBV5-1 and TRBJ2-1; perhaps TRBD2 as D (6 bases). The TCR was taken from a human donor who was the organ donor for an intestinal transplant. Sequences were derived from unstimulated CD8+ T cells sorted from spleen or lymph node cells, sampled before transplant. CDR3 bases: TGCGCCAGCAGCTTGGCCGAGACTAGCTCCTACAATGAGCAGTTCTTC. Protein product: CASSLAETSSYNEQFF.